This T cell receptor beta chain was identified during a study of spatial heterogeneity in lung cancer (dated by TCRdb to about 2019). In the study overall: Beta-chain transcripts were consistently detected in greater numbers than alpha-chain transcripts, which likely reflects a higher abundance of beta-chain transcripts. In the raw uncorrected reads, each unique combination of TCR and UMI appeared more than ten times on average. TCR alpha and beta repertoires were quantitatively compared across multiple tumor regions, matched nontumor lung and blood in non-small cell lung cancer. The study linked features of the TCR repertoire to counts of nonsynonymous mutations, which were determined by whole-exome sequencing of tumor tissue. At surgery, hundreds of tumor regions, 61 to 75 matched nontumor lung samples and 56 PBMC samples were TCR-sequenced for both alpha and beta chains.

This clonotype is assessed as medium-sized (0.01 to 0.1%). Its antigen specificity is not known. No much larger clone exists at a distance of one base, and base qualities are not known. What this sample's time point label stands for: sample taken at primary tumor resection. Samples were obtained from 65 to 90 patients with early-stage, untreated non-small cell lung cancer from the lung TRACERx cohort. Without any cell sorting, TCR sequencing was performed on whole RNA extracted either from tumor and nontumor lung tissue or from cryopreserved PBMC samples. Only patients with enough RNA available from two or more tumor regions were chosen for TCR sequencing. Tumor and adjacent nontumor lung specimens were reviewed by a lung pathologist before selection. Results and caveats for the whole study, not just this receptor: Confirming at a functional level the hypothesis that regional TCRs recognize regional mutations was considered to require additional single-cell paired TCR alpha and beta sequencing.

The library was obtained by 5' RACE. The data were produced on a NextSeq 500. The TCR library protocol attached a unique molecular identifier to each TCR cDNA molecule to allow correction of PCR and sequencing errors. The authors' analysis ran thus. TCR identification, UMI-based error correction and CDR3 extraction were all carried out with Decombinator tools. Expanded TCRs were defined as those above a frequency of 2 per 1,000, corresponding to the top 1% of the tumor frequency distribution. Each repertoire was subsampled 100 times to 5,000 TCRs, after which Renyi diversity was computed with the R vegan package. CDR3 similarity networks were built from amino acid triplet string-kernel similarity, with CDR3s being connected when pairwise similarity was above 0.82. TCRdb passed the public sequencing reads through fastp at Q25 and MiXCR, retaining productive beta sequences. Each record represents a unique CDR3 protein, reported with the most common genes and DNA among its rows. The V and J calls shown here were made by TCRdb, not taken from the authors' results. A total of roughly 3,000 distinct CDR3 sequences appear in this sample, less than 20% of them only once. Roughly 15% of the sample comes from the top ten.

As encoded in the germline V gene, CDR1 is SGHRS while CDR2 is YFSETQ. At the junction V is shortened by 3 bases and J by 0 bases; bases outside the gene matches: 4. The CDR3 contains 15 residues, cysteine and phenylalanine counted. The only DNA kept is the CDR3, 45 bases in frame from the first base. Sequenced material: normal lung tissue next to the tumor, taken at surgery. This receptor was identified in a male donor with early-stage non-small cell lung cancer. The chain links TRBV5-1 with TRBJ1-1; 8 central nucleotides agree with TRBD1. The DNA sequence is as follows: TGCGCCAGCAGCTCCCGGACAGGGATGAACACTGAAGCTTTCTTT. It translates as CASSSRTGMNTEAFF.